The 8 T cell receptor beta chains below all came from one sample that was sequenced in a study of PD-1 blockade in classical Hodgkin lymphoma. Every one of the patients relapsed after autologous stem cell transplantation (brentuximab vedotin exposure was variable). The table came from immunoSEQ multiplex PCR; TCRdb's copy has only in-frame clones and leaves some out. The sample comprises tens of thousands of clones, 75% to 90% of which are singletons, and around a tenth rests with the top ten. The sample was peripheral blood mononuclear cells (PBMCs), taken before the second cycle of nivolumab. These receptors came from a human donor with classical Hodgkin lymphoma.

V and J are TRBV5-1 and TRBJ2-1; 11 positions agree with TRBD2. V lost 0 bases and J lost 8; bases outside the gene matches: 4. CDR1 is SGHRS and CDR2 is YFSETQ in the germline V gene. The CDR3 length is 15 residues. CDR3 loop: CASSLGSGRADEQFF. The CDR3 DNA is TGCGCCAGCAGCTTGGGTAGCGGGAGGGCCGATGAGCAGTTCTTC.

The chain employs TRBV30 and TRBJ2-3; D gene unclear. V lost 7 bases and J 6 bases, leaving 8 bases between the germline ends. CDR1 and CDR2 from the germline V gene are GTSNPN and SVGIG (reference sequence). The CDR3 is 10 amino acids. CDR3 DNA: TGTGCCTACTCTGGGGATACGCAGTATTTT. Protein sequence: CAYSGDTQYF.

V and J are TRBV13 and TRBJ2-7; TRBD2 matches at 7 bases. The CDR3 consists of 15 residues. Losses at the gene ends were 4 bases for V and 2 bases for J; bases not matched to a gene: 8. Germline CDR1 PRHDT, CDR2 FYEKMQ (reference sequence). The CDR3 region is CASSSPEGGPYEQYF. The CDR3 bases are TGTGCCAGCAGCTCCCCGGAGGGAGGGCCCTACGAGCAGTACTTC.

J is TRBJ1-2 and V is TRBV5-1, with D perhaps TRBD1 (6 bases). V dropped 2 bases and J dropped 2 bases, with 13 bases sitting between them. Germline values: CDR1 SGHRS, CDR2 YFSETQ. This CDR3 spans 15 amino acids. CDR3 sequence: CASSFGDTRNYGYTF. CDR3 coding DNA: TGCGCCAGCAGCTTCGGGGACACCCGAAACTATGGCTACACCTTC. Full variable domain (remainder filled in from reference TRBV5-1 and TRBJ1-2): KAGVTQTPRYLIKTRGQQVTLSCSPISGHRSVSWYQQTPGQGLQFLFEYFSETQRNKGNFPGRFSGRQFSNSRSEMNVSTLELGDSALYLCASSFGDTRNYGYTFGSGTRLTVV.

This clone was detected only once. The rearrangement joins TRBV5-6 to TRBJ2-1; D possibly corresponds to TRBD2 (6 bases). Trimming shortened V by 4 bases and J by 5 bases, and 28 bases separated the two germline ends. CDR3 length equals 19 residues. CDR1 is SGHDT, CDR2 YYEEEE, per germline. The CDR3, as DNA: TGTGCCAGCAGCGTGTACTTTGGGGGGTGGCCCATAAGCGACAATGAGCAGTTCTTC. Its translation is CASSVYFGGWPISDNEQFF. Complete variable domain (other parts from reference TRBV5-6 and TRBJ2-1): DAGVTQSPTHLIKTRGQQVTLRCSPKSGHDTVSWYQQALGQGPQFIFQYYEEEERQRGNFPDRFSGHQFPNYSSELNVNALLLGDSALYLCASSVYFGGWPISDNEQFFGPGTRLTVL.

The chain is built from TRBV2 and TRBJ2-7, with D possibly matching TRBD1 (6 bases). This CDR3 spans 18 amino acids. The V end was cut by 4 bases, the J end by 0 bases, with 22 bases between. Germline values: CDR1 SNHLY, CDR2 FYNNEI. CDR3 nucleotide sequence: TGTGCCAGCAGTGGGAACAGGGCCCTACCAATGGGCTCCTACGAGCAGTACTTC. Translating it yields CASSGNRALPMGSYEQYF.

This clone was observed once. The genes are TRBV11-2 and TRBJ2-7, with 9 bases fitting TRBD1. CDR3 size: 15 residues. J was trimmed by 2 bases and V by 6 bases; bases with no gene match: 8. Germline V lookup: CDR1 SGHAT, CDR2 FQNNGV. CDR3 nucleotides: TGTGCCAGCAGTTCGGACAGGGGCGCTACCTACGAGCAGTACTTC. Translation gives CASSSDRGATYEQYF.

The chain joins TRBV7-2 to TRBJ2-5; maybe TRBD2 (5 bases). CDR1 is SGHTA and CDR2 is FQGNSA in the germline V gene. This CDR3 region has 14 residues. The germline V and J ends were trimmed by 2 bases and 3 bases, with 10 bases remaining between them. The CDR3 sequence: CASSLTRQEETQYF. The CDR3 region has the DNA TGTGCCAGCAGCTTAACTAGACAAGAAGAGACCCAGTACTTC. The entire variable domain, with the rest obtained from reference TRBV7-2 and TRBJ2-5, is as follows: GAGVSQSPSNKVTEKGKDVELRCDPISGHTALYWYRQSLGQGLEFLIYFQGNSAPDKSGLPSDRFSAERTGGSVSTLTIQRTQQEDSAVYLCASSLTRQEETQYFGPGTRLLVL.